This entry lists 24 T cell receptor beta chains sequenced from one sample in a study of T-cell reconstitution after alpha-beta-depleted transplantation in children. The library targeted TCRbeta and was prepared with unique molecular identifiers. TCRdb analysed the PCR reads with MiXCR anew, one entry per CDR3 protein. The profile shows about 870,000 distinct CDR3 sequences, roughly 15% of them singletons. Sequenced material: PBMCs, mostly from graft donor cells, taken 360 days after TCRalphabeta/CD19-depleted stem cell transplant. All receptors derive from a male patient younger than 18 who had a stem cell transplant for acute lymphoblastic leukemia, so the T cells may come from the graft donor.

This chain connects TRBV14 to TRBJ2-4, with 11 bases fitting TRBD2. The CDR3 length is 19 residues. The trim removed 4 bases at V and 0 bases at J, leaving 11 bases unmatched. Germline-derived CDR1 and CDR2 are SGHDN and FVKESK. CDR3 sequence (DNA): TGTGCCAGCAGCCTGGGACTAGCGGAGGGGGGCATAGCCAAAAACATTCAGTACTTC. Amino acids: CASSLGLAEGGIAKNIQYF.

This chain uses TRBV20-1 with TRBJ1-5; TRBD1 is a possible D gene (6 bases). Germline V gene sequence: CDR1 DFQATT, CDR2 SNEGSKA (reference sequence). The CDR3 has 14 amino acids. Deletions cut 0 bases from V and 6 bases from J, with 12 bases between. The CDR3 sequence is CSARDERGSQPQHF. The CDR3 nucleotides are TGCAGTGCTAGAGATGAGAGGGGGAGTCAGCCCCAGCATTTT.

V is TRBV20-1 and J is TRBJ2-2; 9 bases line up with TRBD1. Germline V gene sequence: CDR1 DFQATT, CDR2 SNEGSKA (reference sequence). This CDR3 comprises 16 residues. V trimming: 0 bases; J trimming: 3 bases; junction bases outside the gene matches: 5. CDR3 residues: CSARDTDRGYTGELFF. The CDR3 nucleotides are TGCAGTGCTAGAGATACCGACAGGGGGTACACCGGGGAGCTGTTTTTT.

The chain employs TRBV27 and TRBJ2-7; D gene ambiguous. Germline CDR1 is MNHEY and CDR2 is SMNVEV (reference sequence). Trimming stripped 5 bases from V and 0 bases from J, with 14 bases between. The CDR3 is 15 amino acids. The CDR3 DNA reads as TGTGCCAGCAGTCCCATTGGCGCTAGCTCCTACGAGCAGTACTTC. It specifies CASSPIGASSYEQYF.

Here the CDR3 DNA reads TGCGCCAGCAGTAGAGGGCCTTACGCGACCTACGAGCAGTACTTC. This sequence encodes CASSRGPYATYEQYF. The rearrangement uses TRBV10-2 and TRBJ2-7, with a possible D match to TRBD2 (5 bases). This CDR3 region has 15 residues. CDR1 is WSHSY and CDR2 is SAAADI in the germline V gene. Trimming stripped 5 bases from V and 2 bases from J, with 16 bases between.

CDR3 sequence (DNA): TGTGCCAGCAGCGGCCCCACGGCAAGGAACGAGCAGTACTTC. This encodes CASSGPTARNEQYF. The chain links TRBV9 to TRBJ2-7; D unclear. V lost 3 bases to trimming and J lost 5 bases, with 15 bases between them. This CDR3 is 14 amino acids long. Germline CDR1 reads SGDLS; CDR2 reads YYNGEE.

The table lists this clonotype with a few counts. The gene calls are TRBV2 and TRBJ2-1; the match to TRBD1 covers 8 bases. Germline loops: CDR1 SNHLY, CDR2 FYNNEI. This CDR3 is 14 amino acids long. Trimming took 7 bases from V and 3 from J; bases not matched to a gene: 5. The CDR3 loop is CASNSGTGYNEQFF. The CDR3 nucleotides read TGTGCCAGCAATTCCGGGACAGGCTACAATGAGCAGTTCTTC.

The chain is built from TRBV15 and TRBJ2-1; D unresolved. The CDR3 spans 11 residues. With 1 base removed from V and 7 bases from J, the gap between germline ends came to 2 bases. CDR1 is LNHNV and CDR2 is YYDKDF in the germline V gene (reference sequence). CDR3 region: CATSRGNEQFF. CDR3 bases: TGTGCCACCAGCAGAGGGAATGAGCAGTTCTTC.

The rearrangement uses TRBV7-6 and TRBJ2-7; TRBD1 agrees at 7 bases. This CDR3 has 15 residues. The junction had 7 bases not matched to a gene; V was cut back by 0 bases and J by 5 bases. Germline V gives CDR1 SGHVS, CDR2 FNYEAQ. The CDR3 DNA reads TGTGCCAGCAGCTTAGCGTACAGGGGTCGAAACGAGCAGTACTTC. It is translated as CASSLAYRGRNEQYF. Full variable domain (rest looked up from reference TRBV7-6 and TRBJ2-7): GAGVSQSPRYKVTKRGQDVALRCDPISGHVSLYWYRQALGQGPEFLTYFNYEAQQDKSGLPNDRFSAERPEGSISTLTIQRTEQRDSAMYRCASSLAYRGRNEQYFGPGTRLTVT.

This clonotype was seen ten or more times. This chain joins TRBV29-1 and TRBJ2-3; no firm D call. CDR3 length: 11 amino acids. V was clipped by 6 bases and J by 1 base, with 5 bases between them. Per the germline V gene, CDR1 is SQVTM and CDR2 is ANQGSEA. Here the CDR3 reads CSVDRTDTQYF. In DNA form, the CDR3 reads TGCAGCGTGGACCGCACAGATACGCAGTATTTT.

This clonotype was observed a few times. The chain joins TRBV2 to TRBJ1-2, with TRBD1 identical over 7 bases. V was pared by 9 bases and J by 6 bases, with 16 bases of the junction left unmatched. This CDR3 comprises 15 residues. Per the germline V gene, CDR1 is SNHLY and CDR2 is FYNNEI. The CDR3 loop reads CARPPSPGQIHGYTF. CDR3 nucleotide sequence: TGTGCCAGACCACCTAGCCCGGGACAGATTCATGGCTACACCTTC.

This sequence joins TRBV4-2 and TRBJ2-7, with 14 bases lining up with TRBD2. V shed 4 bases and J 6 bases; nucleotides not matched to a gene: 8. This CDR3 spans 16 amino acids. From germline, CDR1 is LGHNA and CDR2 YNFKEQ. Here the CDR3 DNA reads TGTGCCAGCAGCCCCGGGACTAGCGGGAGTCTAATCGAGCAGTACTTC. This codes for CASSPGTSGSLIEQYF.

CDR3 amino acids: CSAREPGGWGSEAFF. CDR3 DNA sequence: TGCAGTGCTAGAGAGCCAGGGGGCTGGGGTTCTGAAGCTTTCTTT. V and J are TRBV20-1 and TRBJ1-1; TRBD1 matches at 8 bases. The V gene end was trimmed by 0 bases and the J gene end by 6 bases; junction bases not matched to a gene: 9. The germline V gene encodes CDR1 DFQATT and CDR2 SNEGSKA (reference sequence). This CDR3 contains 15 residues.

This clonotype showed up just once. The CDR3 DNA reads as TGTGCCAGCAGCTTTGGTCCTGGAGGGGCGGATACGCAGTATTTT. This translates into CASSFGPGGADTQYF. The chain has TRBV7-2 and TRBJ2-3; D might be TRBD2 (6 bases). This CDR3 region has 15 residues. The ends were cut back, 3 bases at V and 6 bases at J, with 16 bases in the middle. From germline, CDR1 is SGHTA and CDR2 FQGNSA.

The V gene is TRBV7-6, the J gene TRBJ1-2; possible D gene TRBD1, 5 bases. The CDR3 has 14 residues. Germline V CDR1 and CDR2: SGHVS, FNYEAQ. V lost 3 bases and J 4 bases, leaving 12 bases between the germline ends. The CDR3 spells CASSLGTESYGYTF. CDR3 sequence (DNA): TGTGCCAGCAGCTTGGGGACGGAATCCTATGGCTACACCTTC.

This clonotype was found many times. The V call is TRBV27, the J call TRBJ2-1, with TRBD2 identical over 7 bases. V shed 7 bases, J shed 7 bases, and the junction held 4 bases outside the gene matches. The CDR3 covers 12 residues. The germline gives CDR1 MNHEY, CDR2 SMNVEV (reference sequence). The CDR3 region is CASKGAGNEQFF. The CDR3 coding sequence is TGTGCCAGCAAGGGAGCGGGGAATGAGCAGTTCTTC.

This chain uses TRBV5-1 with TRBJ2-1; 10 bases map to TRBD2. The germline gives CDR1 SGHRS, CDR2 YFSETQ. Trimming at V came to 3 bases and at J to 7 bases, leaving 7 bases not matched to a gene. The CDR3 has 15 amino acids. The CDR3 coding sequence is TGCGCCAGCAGCTCGGAGGGACTAGCGTTGAATGAGCAGTTCTTC. Residues: CASSSEGLALNEQFF.

This clonotype has at least ten counts. The rearrangement links TRBV12-3 or TRBV12-4 to TRBJ1-1; D is ambiguous. Deletions cut 3 bases from V and 1 base from J, with 9 bases between. The CDR3 contains 14 residues. For the CDR3, the DNA is TGTGCCAGCAGTTTTACCCGGGGGAACACTGAAGCTTTCTTT. Its translation is CASSFTRGNTEAFF.

In its sample, this clonotype was seen a few times. The chain joins TRBV20-1 to TRBJ2-7; 8 bases are a match to TRBD1. With 4 bases clipped from V and 3 bases from J, the junction kept 5 bases outside the gene matches. The length of the CDR3 is 13 residues. Germline lookup yields CDR1 DFQATT and CDR2 SNEGSKA (reference sequence). In DNA form, the CDR3 reads TGCAGTGCTATAGCAGGGGGCGGCTACGAGCAGTACTTC. It is translated as CSAIAGGGYEQYF.

The chain links TRBV10-3 to TRBJ2-3; TRBD2 matches at 7 bases. CDR3 length equals 16 residues. With 0 bases clipped from V and 4 bases from J, the junction kept 7 bases outside the gene matches. In germline, CDR1 is ENHRY, CDR2 SYGVKD. The DNA for the CDR3 is TGTGCCATCAGTGAGTCCGGGCGGGAGATGGCAGATACGCAGTATTTT. Protein product: CAISESGREMADTQYF.

This clonotype was seen repeatedly, ten times or more. V and J are TRBV29-1 and TRBJ2-1; 9 nucleotides agree with TRBD1. V trimming: 5 bases; J trimming: 9 bases; junction bases outside the gene matches: 17. This CDR3 contains 16 residues. In germline, CDR1 is SQVTM, CDR2 ANQGSEA. CDR3 region: CSVTSLDRGSLGEQFF. The CDR3 region has the DNA TGCAGCGTTACCTCCCTCGACAGGGGGAGTCTGGGTGAGCAGTTCTTC.

The chain is built from TRBV6-1 and TRBJ1-4; 7 nucleotides agree with TRBD1. Germline values: CDR1 MNHNS, CDR2 SASEGT. The CDR3 extends over 15 amino acids. The junction had 12 bases not matched to a gene; V was cut back by 6 bases and J by 8 bases. Written as DNA, the CDR3 is TGTGCCAGCAGGCCATTTGAGGGGGCGCGCGAAAAACTGTTTTTT. It is translated as CASRPFEGAREKLFF.

This clonotype was observed a few times. The chain joins TRBV7-2 to TRBJ1-1, with D perhaps TRBD1 (5 bases). Germline V gives CDR1 SGHTA, CDR2 FQGNSA. V gave up 5 bases and J gave up 4 bases, with 17 bases separating them. CDR3 size: 15 residues. CDR3 nucleotide sequence: TGTGCCAGCAGCCCCTTGAGGGCGGGGGGCACTGAAGCTTTCTTT. Translating gives CASSPLRAGGTEAFF. The variable domain in full, with the rest retrieved from reference TRBV7-2 and TRBJ1-1, is GAGVSQSPSNKVTEKGKDVELRCDPISGHTALYWYRQSLGQGLEFLIYFQGNSAPDKSGLPSDRFSAERTGGSVSTLTIQRTQQEDSAVYLCASSPLRAGGTEAFFGQGTRLTVV.

The rearrangement links TRBV7-6 to TRBJ2-1, with TRBD2 as a possible D gene (5 bases). The V end lost 3 bases, the J end lost 9 bases, and 18 bases lay between the germline ends. The germline V gene encodes CDR1 SGHVS and CDR2 FNYEAQ. The CDR3 runs to 15 residues. CDR3 in DNA: TGTGCCAGCAGCTTCTCGCCCTTCACTAGTTTTGAGCAGTTCTTC. It translates to CASSFSPFTSFEQFF.